The 14 T cell receptor beta chains reported below all come from one sample, sequenced in a study of cytomegalovirus exposure and HLA in healthy donors. PCR primers comprised 60 Vbeta and 13 Jbeta primers. TCRdb's copy holds only in-frame clones and misses some; the assay was immunoSEQ multiplex PCR. Of fewer than 100,000 clones in the sample, about 8% were seen once. The sequencing input was PBMCs. The receptor set was obtained from a man in his fifties in good health and CMV-seronegative.

In its sample, this clone was seen a few times. V usage is TRBV10-3 and J usage is TRBJ2-3, with D tentatively TRBD1 (6 bases). CDR3 length equals 14 residues. The germline V gene encodes CDR1 ENHRY and CDR2 SYGVKD. V lost 7 bases and J 5 bases, leaving 16 bases between the germline ends. The CDR3: CAINHSGAEDTQYF. In nucleotides, the CDR3 is TGTGCCATCAACCACTCAGGGGCAGAAGATACGCAGTATTTT.

This clone was seen ten or more times. The chain has TRBV4-2 and TRBJ1-1; TRBD1 is a possible D gene (6 bases). The CDR3 runs to 15 residues. CDR1 LGHNA and CDR2 YNFKEQ come from the germline V gene. V was shortened by 2 bases and J by 5 bases, with 15 bases between the two germline ends. CDR3 nucleotide sequence: TGTGCCAGCAGCCAAATGGGGGGGCGAGAGACTGAAGCTTTCTTT. Residues: CASSQMGGRETEAFF.

There are a few counts of this clone. The chain employs TRBV10-3 and TRBJ1-2, with TRBD1 matching over 8 bases. Germline-derived CDR1 and CDR2 are ENHRY and SYGVKD. J was trimmed by 5 bases and V by 2 bases; bases with no gene match: 7. There are 15 residues in the CDR3. The CDR3 DNA is TGTGCCATCAGTGAGGGTGGACAGGGAGCGTATGGCTACACCTTC. This sequence encodes CAISEGGQGAYGYTF.

This clone turned up a few times. The chain joins TRBV27 to TRBJ2-3, with D perhaps TRBD1 (6 bases). The CDR3 is 15 residues long. Germline loops: CDR1 MNHEY, CDR2 SMNVEV (reference sequence). Trimming shortened V by 5 bases and J by 2 bases, and 14 bases separated the two germline ends. CDR3 region: CASSLGDKITDTQYF. The CDR3, as DNA: TGTGCCAGCAGTCTTGGGGACAAAATCACAGATACGCAGTATTTT.

This clone has more than one count but fewer than ten. V is TRBV5-1 and J is TRBJ1-1; 8 bases match TRBD1. The CDR3 consists of 14 residues. The V gene's germline CDR1 is SGHRS and CDR2 YFSETQ. The trim removed 2 bases at V and 4 bases at J, leaving 4 bases unmatched. In DNA form, the CDR3 reads TGCGCCAGCAGCTTCAGGGGGCTTGTCACTGAAGCTTTCTTT. This codes for CASSFRGLVTEAFF.

The chain recombines TRBV6-5 with TRBJ1-3; the match to TRBD1 covers 7 bases. The V gene end was trimmed by 7 bases and the J gene end by 3 bases; junction bases not matched to a gene: 3. Germline CDR1 MNHEY, CDR2 SVGAGI. The CDR3 runs 13 residues. CDR3 sequence: CASTQGGGNTIYF. The DNA of the CDR3 is TGTGCCAGCACCCAGGGGGGTGGAAACACCATATATTTT.

This chain connects TRBV10-3 to TRBJ1-1; D is possibly TRBD1 (5 bases). CDR3 length: 11 amino acids. The germline V gene encodes CDR1 ENHRY and CDR2 SYGVKD. Trimming stripped 11 bases from V and 3 bases from J, with 10 bases between. CDR3 loop: CASRVDTEAFF. Here the CDR3 DNA reads TGTGCCTCCAGGGTTGACACTGAAGCTTTCTTT.

The chain carries TRBV7-2 and TRBJ1-6; 8 nucleotides agree with TRBD1. V was pared by 2 bases and J by 6 bases, with 3 bases of the junction left unmatched. CDR3 length: 15 residues. Germline-derived CDR1 and CDR2 are SGHTA and FQGNSA. The CDR3 region is CASSLPRGLNSPLHF. The CDR3 nucleotides read TGTGCCAGCAGCTTACCCAGGGGGCTTAATTCACCCCTCCACTTT.

There are a few counts of this clone. The J gene is TRBJ2-2, the V gene TRBV5-5, with 7 bases that match TRBD1. Germline values: CDR1 SGHKS, CDR2 YYEKEE (reference sequence). The length of the CDR3 is 15 residues. The junction had 4 bases not matched to a gene; V was cut back by 4 bases and J by 1 base. CDR3: CASSPGTENTGELFF. The CDR3 bases are TGTGCCAGCAGCCCCGGGACAGAGAACACCGGGGAGCTGTTTTTT.

This clone was observed a few times. This rearrangement joins TRBV28 to TRBJ2-7; 8 bases match TRBD1. CDR3 length: 15 amino acids. The trim removed 2 bases at V and 3 bases at J, leaving 6 bases unmatched. Germline lookup yields CDR1 MDHEN and CDR2 SYDVKM. CDR3 amino acids: CASSLLQGEFYEQYF. The DNA for the CDR3 is TGTGCCAGCAGTTTACTACAGGGGGAGTTCTACGAGCAGTACTTC.

This clone turned up a few times. The rearrangement links TRBV4-3 to TRBJ1-1, with TRBD1 matching 7 bases. The V gene end was trimmed by 4 bases and the J gene end by 0 bases; junction bases not matched to a gene: 2. The CDR3 sequence is 14 residues long. Germline CDR1 is LGHNA and CDR2 is YSLEER. The chain's CDR3 is CASSLDRMNTEAFF. As DNA, the CDR3 is TGCGCCAGCAGCCTGGACAGGATGAACACTGAAGCTTTCTTT.

The gene calls are TRBV6-5 and TRBJ1-1, with unresolved D. With 6 bases removed from V and 0 bases from J, the gap between germline ends came to 11 bases. The V gene's germline CDR1 is MNHEY and CDR2 SVGAGI. The CDR3 spans 14 residues. The CDR3 DNA reads TGTGCCAGCAGAAACTTGTTCATGAACACTGAAGCTTTCTTT. This gives the protein CASRNLFMNTEAFF.

This chain connects TRBV9 to TRBJ2-5; perhaps TRBD2 as D (5 bases). The germline CDR1 and CDR2 sequences are SGDLS and YYNGEE. CDR3 length: 14 residues. Trimming took off 4 bases at V and 2 bases at J, with 12 bases between the two ends. CDR3 sequence reads: CASSSLGLQETQYF. In nucleotides, the CDR3 is TGTGCCAGCAGCTCCTTAGGACTTCAAGAGACCCAGTACTTC. Complete variable domain (other parts from reference TRBV9 and TRBJ2-5): DSGVTQTPKHLITATGQRVTLRCSPRSGDLSVYWYQQSLDQGLQFLIQYYNGEERAKGNILERFSAQQFPDLHSELNLSSLELGDSALYFCASSSLGLQETQYFGPGTRLLVL.

The chain joins TRBV5-1 to TRBJ2-5, with D perhaps TRBD2 (7 bases). There are 14 residues in the CDR3. With 4 bases removed from V and 5 bases from J, the gap between germline ends came to 15 bases. CDR1 is SGHRS and CDR2 is YFSETQ in the germline V gene. The CDR3 is CASSTQRGHETQYF. As DNA, the CDR3 is TGCGCCAGCAGCACTCAGCGGGGACACGAGACCCAGTACTTC. Together with reference TRBV5-1 and TRBJ2-5, the CDR3 gives the full variable domain: KAGVTQTPRYLIKTRGQQVTLSCSPISGHRSVSWYQQTPGQGLQFLFEYFSETQRNKGNFPGRFSGRQFSNSRSEMNVSTLELGDSALYLCASSTQRGHETQYFGPGTRLLVL.